What follows are 16 T cell receptor beta chains derived from one specimen sequenced in a study of regulatory T cells in long-lasting Graves disease. Arm-PCR of CDR3 regions with iRepertoire HTBI primers generated TCR beta libraries. TCRdb fed the multiplex PCR reads into MiXCR, producing one record per CDR3 protein. The sample holds approximately 360,000 distinct CDR3 sequences; roughly 12% are singletons and the top ten take approximately 17%. Time point denoted: newly diagnosed GD, antithyroid drugs for less than 3 months. The authors made the TCR library using RNA they extracted from PBMCs. Separately, the same data were catalogued under a study of T cells in Graves' hyperthyroidism and ophthalmopathy.

The specimen was peripheral blood mononuclear cells (PBMCs), collected at new diagnosis, from a patient treated with antithyroid drugs. The receptors derive from a young woman with Graves disease.

This clonotype was picked up one time. CDR3 amino acids: CSAILGTGSSPLHF. The CDR3 nucleotides read TGCAGTGCGATTCTCGGGACAGGATCCTCACCCCTCCACTTT. The rearrangement joins TRBV20-1 to TRBJ1-6; the match to TRBD1 covers 8 bases. The CDR3 runs 14 residues. The V gene's germline CDR1 is DFQATT and CDR2 SNEGSKA (reference sequence). Losses at the gene ends were 6 bases for V and 10 bases for J; bases not matched to a gene: 11.

This clonotype came up many times. This chain links TRBV7-6 with TRBJ2-5; the D gene is possibly TRBD1 (6 bases). Trimming cost V 7 bases and J 4 bases, with 16 bases left between them. Germline V CDR1 and CDR2: SGHVS, FNYEAQ. The CDR3 runs to 14 residues. CDR3 in DNA: TGTGCCAGCACCGTACAGGGCATGGCAGAGACCCAGTACTTC. Translated, it gives CASTVQGMAETQYF.

This clonotype was recorded at least ten times. The V call is TRBV12-5, the J call TRBJ1-4; TRBD1 matches at 8 bases. V gave up 5 bases and J gave up 2 bases; unmatched junction bases: 13. CDR1 and CDR2 (germline): LGHNT, FRNRAP. This CDR3 comprises 18 residues. This chain's CDR3 is CASGLRLLTGVTNEKLFF. CDR3 coding DNA: TGTGCTAGTGGTCTACGCTTACTGACAGGGGTCACTAATGAAAAACTGTTTTTT.

This clonotype was counted only a few times. The CDR3 reads CASSLMSLQPIYGYTF. For the CDR3, the DNA is TGTGCCAGCAGCTTAATGTCTCTCCAGCCAATCTATGGCTACACCTTC. This sequence joins TRBV11-1 and TRBJ1-2; D is undetermined. V lost 2 bases, J lost 4 bases, and 17 bases lay in between. In germline, CDR1 is SGHAT, CDR2 FQDESV (reference sequence). The CDR3 runs 16 residues. Based on the CDR3 plus reference TRBV11-1 and TRBJ1-2, the full variable domain is EAEVAQSPRYKITEKSQAVAFWCDPISGHATLYWYRQILGQGPELLVQFQDESVVDDSQLPKDRFSAERLKGVDSTLKIQPAELGDSAMYLCASSLMSLQPIYGYTFGSGTRLTVV.

The CDR3 DNA reads as TGTGCCAGCAGCCATGTAGGGGCAGAGGGCTACACCTTC. Translated, it gives CASSHVGAEGYTF. The rearrangement links TRBV4-2 to TRBJ1-2; tentative D call: TRBD1 (5 bases). This CDR3 has 13 residues. Trimming stripped 3 bases from V and 8 bases from J, with 13 bases between. The germline gives CDR1 LGHNA, CDR2 YNFKEQ.

The genes are TRBV4-3 and TRBJ2-2; 7 bases match TRBD2. The trim removed 1 base at V and 4 bases at J, leaving 12 bases unmatched. This CDR3 has 18 residues. Germline V gene sequence: CDR1 LGHNA, CDR2 YSLEER. CDR3 coding DNA: TGCGCCAGCAGCCAAGGTCCTAGCGGCCAGACAGTCACCGGGGAGCTGTTTTTT. Translating it yields CASSQGPSGQTVTGELFF.

The V and J genes are TRBV29-1 and TRBJ2-1; a possible D gene is TRBD1 (5 bases). The CDR3 is 12 amino acids. The ends were cut back, 3 bases at V and 7 bases at J, with 10 bases in the middle. CDR1 and CDR2 from the germline V gene are SQVTM and ANQGSEA. The CDR3 spells CSVEGPQNEQFF. CDR3 nucleotide sequence: TGCAGCGTTGAGGGGCCGCAAAATGAGCAGTTCTTC.

At least ten counts were recorded for this clonotype. The rearrangement joins TRBV7-2 to TRBJ2-5; D possibly corresponds to TRBD2 (6 bases). The germline CDR1 and CDR2 sequences are SGHTA and FQGNSA. The germline V and J ends were trimmed by 0 bases and 5 bases, with 13 bases remaining between them. This CDR3 contains 15 residues. The DNA for the CDR3 is TGTGCCAGCAGCTTAGCTTACGGGGGTCGGGAGACCCAGTACTTC. It is translated as CASSLAYGGRETQYF.

This clonotype was recorded at least ten times. V and J are TRBV4-2 and TRBJ1-1; D not resolved. The CDR3 loop spans 14 amino acids. Trimming shortened V by 0 bases and J by 4 bases, and 9 bases separated the two germline ends. Looked up from germline, CDR1 is LGHNA and CDR2 is YNFKEQ. CDR3 in DNA: TGTGCCAGCAGCCAAGATTACAGACTCACTGAAGCTTTCTTT. Protein product: CASSQDYRLTEAFF.

This chain links TRBV5-1 with TRBJ1-1; D possibly corresponds to TRBD1 (6 bases). The V and J ends lost 3 bases and 6 bases respectively, with 15 bases between them. CDR3 length: 14 residues. Germline assignment: CDR1 SGHRS and CDR2 YFSETQ. The CDR3 nucleotides are TGCGCCAGCAGCTCGCGGGGGGCGCGGGCTGAAGCTTTCTTT. Protein sequence: CASSSRGARAEAFF.

This clonotype was counted ten times or more. The chain carries TRBV2 and TRBJ2-3; D gene uncertain. Germline lookup yields CDR1 SNHLY and CDR2 FYNNEI. V was clipped by 3 bases and J by 3 bases, with 7 bases between them. The CDR3 length is 13 residues. The CDR3, as DNA: TGTGCCAGCAGTGATCAGAGAACAGATACGCAGTATTTT. Translating gives CASSDQRTDTQYF.

The CDR3: CASSVDVRSVLETQYF. For the CDR3, the DNA is TGTGCCAGCAGCGTAGACGTCCGGTCGGTATTAGAGACCCAGTACTTC. The chain joins TRBV9 to TRBJ2-5; no definite D call. This CDR3 has 16 amino acids. Germline V lookup: CDR1 SGDLS, CDR2 YYNGEE. Trimming stripped 0 bases from V and 4 bases from J, with 16 bases between.

As concerns this clonotype: This may come from a read error, since a much larger clone is one base off. The V gene is TRBV19, the J gene TRBJ2-1, with 15 bases that match TRBD2. V dropped 5 bases and J dropped 6; count of bases not matched to a gene: 17. Germline lookup yields CDR1 LNHDA and CDR2 SQIVND (reference sequence). The CDR3 length is 20 residues. The CDR3 DNA is TGTGCCAGTAGTTCTCTAGGACTAGCGGGAGGGCCGGGCCCCTGCAATGAGCAGTTCTTC. As protein: CASSSLGLAGGPGPCNEQFF. The full variable domain, with the rest looked up from reference TRBV19 and TRBJ2-1, is DGGITQSPKYLFRKEGQNVTLSCEQNLNHDAMYWYRQDPGQGLRLIYYSQIVNDFQKGDIAEGYSVSREKKESFPLTVTSAQKNPTAFYLCASSSLGLAGGPGPCNEQFFGPGTRLTVL.

This clonotype was observed a few times. A much larger clone differs by one base, so this may be a read error. The chain uses TRBV12-3 or TRBV12-4 and TRBJ1-2; D uncertain. This CDR3 region has 17 residues. V was clipped by 1 base and J by 2 bases, with 17 bases between them. The DNA for the CDR3 is TGTGCCAGCAGTTTAGACCCCTTCGGCTTAACGAACTATGGCTACACCTTC. Translation: CASSLDPFGLTNYGYTF.

This clonotype was counted ten times or more. The chain uses TRBV9 and TRBJ1-1; maybe TRBD1 (5 bases). This CDR3 contains 13 residues. Germline V gives CDR1 SGDLS, CDR2 YYNGEE. V was trimmed by 3 bases and J by 1 base, leaving 7 bases between them. In nucleotides, the CDR3 is TGTGCCAGCAGCGCCACAGGGAACACTGAAGCTTTCTTT. Its translation is CASSATGNTEAFF.

This clonotype was seen ten or more times. The chain uses TRBV2 and TRBJ1-2, with 12 bases lining up with TRBD1. This CDR3 has 16 amino acids. J was trimmed by 2 bases and V by 3 bases; bases with no gene match: 4. Looked up from germline, CDR1 is SNHLY and CDR2 is FYNNEI. The CDR3 sequence is CASSEGQGAWNYGYTF. CDR3 sequence (DNA): TGTGCCAGCAGTGAGGGACAGGGGGCCTGGAACTATGGCTACACCTTC.